This TCR beta chain was identified during a study of blood T cell repertoires in COVID-19. Study as a whole: The origin of the acute and convalescent COVID-19 samples was the United States, Italy and Spain. Sources were T cells, B-cell-depleted T cells, or PBMCs; the material itself was cDNA or gDNA.

Under the authors' procedure: Estimation of nucleated cell counts was performed using reference gene primer amplification. Produced via immunoSEQ multiplex PCR; TCRdb's table is partial and in-frame only. V and J calls and clone size are as listed in that table; D and trimming were resolved from the DNA. The top ten clones hold less than 20% of a sample with 130,000 or so clones, about 89% of them seen once. This CDR3 has 11 residues. Germline V gene data show CDR1 as MGHRA and CDR2 as YSYEKL. The germline V and J ends were trimmed by 3 bases and 8 bases, with 7 bases remaining between them. Sequencing was done on a sample of peripheral blood. The rearrangement links TRBV4-1 to TRBJ1-1; D unclear. The clonotype comes from a man aged 50 to 60 with active or convalescent COVID-19. CDR3 in amino acids: CASSHTTEAFF. CDR3 sequence (DNA): TGCGCCAGCAGCCATACAACCGAAGCTTTCTTT.